The T cell receptor (beta chain) under discussion was sequenced for a study of blood T cell repertoires in COVID-19. Study context: Specimens from acute and convalescent COVID-19 originated in the United States, Italy and Spain. T cells, B-cell-depleted T cells, or PBMCs supplied cDNA or gDNA.

As handled by the study authors: Quantification of nucleated cells was approximated via reference gene primer amplification. Repertoires were generated with immunoSEQ multiplex PCR, while TCRdb's copy carries only in-frame clones and drops some. That table is the source of V, J and clone size, and D and trimming were worked out from the DNA. The data show fewer than 110,000 clones, about three quarters seen once. This clone has a single count. CDR1 MNHNY and CDR2 SVGAGI come from the germline V gene (reference sequence). The CDR3 is 13 amino acids. With 6 bases removed from V and 3 bases from J, the gap between germline ends came to 12 bases.

This chain uses TRBV6-6 with TRBJ2-7, with D uncertain. The clonotype comes from a man in his 70s with acute or convalescent COVID-19. The specimen sequenced was peripheral blood. CDR3 bases: TGTGCCAGCAGGAGACACGACCGCTACGAGCAGTACTTC. Protein product: CASRRHDRYEQYF.